This TCR beta chain emerged from a study of blood T cell repertoires in COVID-19. On the study more broadly: COVID-19 samples from acute and convalescent phases originated in the United States, Italy and Spain.

The method was immunoSEQ multiplex PCR; TCRdb's version includes in-frame clones alone and lacks a portion of them. The sample contains 250,000 or so clones, over 80% of which appear only once. Participants were aged roughly 18 to 89 years, lived in 20 to 25 US areas, and enrolled virtually. Participants reported their clinical history, and cohort assignment relied on those reports. The source of this sequence is a woman between 40 and 50 years old who had been exposed to COVID-19. Input material: PBMCs or T cells enriched from blood (not recorded which).

CDR3 region: CASSRRGYNEQFF. Here the CDR3 DNA reads TGCGCCAGCAGTCGAAGGGGGTACAATGAGCAGTTCTTC. The chain uses TRBV23-1 and TRBJ2-1; possibly TRBD1 for D (6 bases). TRBV23-1 is known as an ORF, though its function is uncertain. CDR3 size: 13 residues. Trimming removed 4 bases at V and 4 bases at J, with 8 bases between.